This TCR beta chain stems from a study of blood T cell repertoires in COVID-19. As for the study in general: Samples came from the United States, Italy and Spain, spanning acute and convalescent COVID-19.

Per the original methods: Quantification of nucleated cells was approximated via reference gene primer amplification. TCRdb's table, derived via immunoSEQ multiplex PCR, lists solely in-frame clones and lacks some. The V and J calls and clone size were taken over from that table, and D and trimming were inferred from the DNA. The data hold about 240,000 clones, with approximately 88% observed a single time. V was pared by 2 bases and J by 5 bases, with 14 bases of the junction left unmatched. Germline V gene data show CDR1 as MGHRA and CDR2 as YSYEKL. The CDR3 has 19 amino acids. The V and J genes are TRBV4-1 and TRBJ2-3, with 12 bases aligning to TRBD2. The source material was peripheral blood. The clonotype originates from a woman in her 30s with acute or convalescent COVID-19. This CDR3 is CASSQLFTSGRTGEDTQYF. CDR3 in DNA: TGCGCCAGCAGCCAACTTTTTACTAGCGGGAGGACCGGGGAAGATACGCAGTATTTT.